Below, 32 T cell receptor beta chains from the same sample are listed, as sequenced in a study of blood T cell repertoires in COVID-19. Generated by immunoSEQ multiplex PCR, the TCRdb table keeps only in-frame clones and is missing some. The data contain roughly 250,000 clones, approximately 89% of them seen just once; the ten biggest clones take up 1.2%. Specimen: PBMCs or T cells enriched from blood (not recorded which). These receptors were obtained from a woman in her 40s with acute COVID-19.

The chain combines TRBV28 with TRBJ1-2; 10 nucleotides match TRBD1. J lost 2 bases, V lost 4 bases, and 7 bases had no gene match. CDR3 length equals 16 residues. Germline V gives CDR1 MDHEN, CDR2 SYDVKM. CDR3 DNA: TGTGCCAGCAGTTCTCGCGACAGGGGGCCCAACTATGGCTACACCTTC. As protein: CASSSRDRGPNYGYTF.

This chain connects TRBV7-9 to TRBJ1-4, with D possibly TRBD1 on 5 matching bases. CDR1 is SEHNR and CDR2 is FQNEAQ in the germline V gene (reference sequence). Deletions cut 6 bases from V and 8 bases from J, with 19 bases between. The CDR3 is 15 residues long. The CDR3 DNA follows: TGTGCCAGCAGAGAATCAGGGCTCATGGGGGAAAAACTGTTTTTT. This gives the protein CASRESGLMGEKLFF.

The rearrangement links TRBV19 to TRBJ1-1; D possibly corresponds to TRBD1 (5 bases). Per the germline V gene, CDR1 is LNHDA and CDR2 is SQIVND (reference sequence). V was pared by 4 bases and J by 7 bases, with 16 bases between. The CDR3 has 14 amino acids. The CDR3 is CASSRGRAGVEAFF. The CDR3 region has the DNA TGTGCCAGTAGTAGGGGCAGGGCTGGGGTTGAAGCTTTCTTT.

The V and J genes are TRBV24-1 and TRBJ2-1, with a weak D call TRBD1 (7 bases). CDR1 KGHDR and CDR2 SFDVKD come from the germline V gene. V dropped 3 bases and J dropped 1 base, with 12 bases sitting between them. The length of the CDR3 is 16 residues. CDR3: CATSDPGGSSYNEQFF. In nucleotides, the CDR3 is TGTGCCACCAGTGATCCAGGGGGGAGTTCCTACAATGAGCAGTTCTTC.

The gene calls are TRBV28 and TRBJ1-2; D is ambiguous. The CDR3 is 12 residues long. CDR1 MDHEN and CDR2 SYDVKM come from the germline V gene. V was shortened by 5 bases and J by 3 bases, with 7 bases between the two germline ends. The CDR3 DNA reads as TGTGCCAGCAGTACAGTAGACTATGGCTACACCTTC. Amino acids: CASSTVDYGYTF.

This chain connects TRBV6-5 to TRBJ2-7; D is unclear. The ends were cut back, 9 bases at V and 4 bases at J, with 7 bases in the middle. CDR1 is MNHEY and CDR2 is SVGAGI in the germline V gene. The CDR3 spans 10 residues. CDR3 in amino acids: CASHSYEQYV. CDR3 coding DNA: TGTGCCAGTCACTCGTACGAGCAGTACGTC.

In this sample, this clone turned up once. This chain links TRBV7-6 with TRBJ1-3, with D perhaps matching TRBD1 (6 bases). Germline V gene data show CDR1 as SGHVS and CDR2 as FNYEAQ. The CDR3 sequence is 16 residues long. Trimming removed 1 base from V and 4 bases from J, with 14 bases in between. In DNA, the CDR3 is TGTGCCAGCAGCTTAGGGTCACAGGGATCAGGAAACACCATATATTTT. It encodes CASSLGSQGSGNTIYF.

V usage is TRBV12-3 or TRBV12-4 and J usage is TRBJ2-7, with D maybe TRBD1 (6 bases). The CDR3 spans 13 residues. V was cut by 5 bases and J by 2 bases, with 10 bases left in between. CDR3 nucleotides: TGTGCCAGCAGTAAGAGGACAGCCTACGAGCAGTACTTC. Amino acid sequence: CASSKRTAYEQYF.

This clone was seen only once. V gene TRBV2 combines with J gene TRBJ2-1, with 14 bases lining up with TRBD2. The CDR3 totals 16 residues. Trimming took 7 bases from V and 9 from J; bases not matched to a gene: 11. Germline values: CDR1 SNHLY, CDR2 FYNNEI. The CDR3 reads CASNTGTSGRVGEQFF. The CDR3 DNA follows: TGTGCCAGCAATACCGGGACTAGCGGGAGAGTCGGTGAGCAGTTCTTC.

The chain employs TRBV7-3 and TRBJ2-1; 12 bases map to TRBD2. V shed 5 bases and J 4 bases; nucleotides not matched to a gene: 3. Germline CDR1 SGHTA, CDR2 FQGTGA. The CDR3 runs 15 residues. The CDR3 nucleotides are TGTGCCAGCAGCCCCGGGACTAGCGGGTACAATGAGCAGTTCTTC. Amino acid sequence: CASSPGTSGYNEQFF.

The chain combines TRBV3-1 (or the pseudogene TRBV3-2) with TRBJ1-2; 9 nucleotides line up with TRBD1. The CDR3 extends over 16 amino acids. Germline CDR1 reads LGHDT; CDR2 reads YNNKEL (reference sequence). The ends lost 3 bases at V and 4 bases at J; junction bases unmatched: 9. This CDR3 reads CASSHPGTGRGYGYTF. The CDR3 coding sequence is TGTGCCAGCAGCCACCCGGGGACAGGGAGGGGCTATGGCTACACCTTC.

This rearrangement joins TRBV5-1 to TRBJ1-1; D gene uncertain. Germline V gene data show CDR1 as SGHRS and CDR2 as YFSETQ. This CDR3 spans 14 amino acids. V was clipped by 2 bases and J by 5 bases, with 13 bases between them. As DNA, the CDR3 is TGCGCCAGCAGCTTATCGGGGAGCGAGACTGAAGCTTTCTTT. Protein: CASSLSGSETEAFF.

The rearrangement joins TRBV27 to TRBJ1-1, with TRBD1 matching 8 bases. From germline, CDR1 is MNHEY and CDR2 SMNVEV (reference sequence). The CDR3 totals 15 residues. The trim removed 6 bases at V and 4 bases at J, leaving 10 bases unmatched. The CDR3 sequence: CASRGQGALFTEAFF. CDR3 sequence (DNA): TGTGCCAGCAGGGGTCAGGGGGCGTTGTTCACTGAAGCTTTCTTT.

This clone was recorded many times. V usage is TRBV4-3 and J usage is TRBJ2-1; 13 bases line up with TRBD2. CDR3 length: 19 amino acids. CDR1 and CDR2 (germline): LGHNA, YSLEER. The ends lost 0 bases at V and 6 bases at J; junction bases unmatched: 11. The CDR3 DNA follows: TGCGCCAGCAGCCAAGATCCCATTTGGGGACTAGCGGGACGCAATGAGCAGTTCTTC. This gives the protein CASSQDPIWGLAGRNEQFF.

The gene calls are TRBV7-9 and TRBJ1-2; 7 positions agree with TRBD1. The germline V gene encodes CDR1 SEHNR and CDR2 FQNEAQ (reference sequence). The CDR3 has 16 amino acids. The trim removed 4 bases at V and 4 bases at J, leaving 12 bases unmatched. This CDR3 reads CASSSQGGSPIYGYTF. CDR3 bases: TGTGCCAGCAGCTCACAAGGGGGCTCGCCGATCTATGGCTACACCTTC.

The chain employs TRBV5-1 and TRBJ2-7, with TRBD2 as a possible D gene (7 bases). Germline V gene sequence: CDR1 SGHRS, CDR2 YFSETQ. The CDR3 length is 13 residues. V was cut by 5 bases and J by 5 bases, with 14 bases left in between. CDR3 sequence: CASRGGATDEQYF. The CDR3 DNA reads TGCGCCAGCAGGGGGGGGGCGACCGACGAGCAGTACTTC.

CDR3 sequence (DNA): TGTGCCAGCAGTGAAGCGCTTTGGCAGGGACAGCCCCAGCATTTT. Translation gives CASSEALWQGQPQHF. The chain carries TRBV6-1 and TRBJ1-5, with D possibly being TRBD1 (5 bases). V was cut by 0 bases and J by 7 bases, with 13 bases left in between. From germline, CDR1 is MNHNS and CDR2 SASEGT. The CDR3 totals 15 residues.

The chain uses TRBV7-3 and TRBJ2-2, with 11 bases lining up with TRBD2. Germline values: CDR1 SGHTA, CDR2 FQGTGA. The CDR3 runs to 18 residues. With V trimmed by 5 bases and J by 0 bases, 8 bases remained unmatched. The CDR3, as DNA: TGTGCCAGCAGCAACGATGGGACTAGCGGAGCGAACACCGGGGAGCTGTTTTTT. Its translation: CASSNDGTSGANTGELFF. Combining the CDR3 with reference TRBV7-3 and TRBJ2-2 gives the whole variable domain GAGVSQTPSNKVTEKGKYVELRCDPISGHTALYWYRQSLGQGPEFLIYFQGTGAADDSGLPNDRFFAVRPEGSVSTLKIQRTERGDSAVYLCASSNDGTSGANTGELFFGEGSRLTVL.

This clone turned up a few times. This chain joins TRBV10-3 and TRBJ2-1, with 8 bases matching TRBD2. The trim removed 8 bases at V and 8 bases at J, leaving 23 bases unmatched. Germline CDR1 ENHRY, CDR2 SYGVKD. This CDR3 spans 18 amino acids. The CDR3 protein is CAISAPGERAGGVDEQFF. The CDR3 DNA follows: TGTGCCATCTCCGCGCCAGGGGAACGGGCGGGAGGAGTCGATGAGCAGTTCTTC.

CDR3: CASRETGYGYTF. As DNA, the CDR3 is TGTGCCAGCAGAGAGACGGGGTATGGCTACACCTTC. The chain links TRBV6-5 to TRBJ1-2; no reliable D call. Looked up from germline, CDR1 is MNHEY and CDR2 is SVGAGI. The CDR3 covers 12 residues. V lost 6 bases to trimming and J lost 5 bases, with 10 bases between them.

The chain couples TRBV3-1 (or the pseudogene TRBV3-2) to TRBJ2-7; 9 nucleotides match TRBD1. This CDR3 spans 14 amino acids. Germline V CDR1 and CDR2: LGHDT, YNNKEL (reference sequence). V was clipped by 6 bases and J by 7 bases; unmatched bases: 10. CDR3 sequence: CASRYRDRVGEQYF. CDR3 nucleotide sequence: TGTGCCAGCAGGTACCGGGACAGGGTCGGGGAGCAGTACTTC.

V and J are TRBV3-1 (or the pseudogene TRBV3-2) and TRBJ1-2; 9 positions agree with TRBD1. Trimming removed 3 bases from V and 3 bases from J; junction bases left unmatched: 8. The germline V gene encodes CDR1 LGHDT and CDR2 YNNKEL (reference sequence). The CDR3 has 16 residues. The DNA for the CDR3 is TGTGCCAGCAGCCATCTACAGGGGGCGCCGGACTATGGCTACACCTTC. This gives the protein CASSHLQGAPDYGYTF.

The chain carries TRBV5-5 and TRBJ2-1; 7 bases are a match to TRBD2. This CDR3 is 14 amino acids long. The germline gives CDR1 SGHKS, CDR2 YYEKEE (reference sequence). J gave up 6 bases and V 3 bases, and 6 bases lay outside the gene matches. CDR3 in DNA: TGTGCCAGCAGCTGGGGACTACCCCTCAATGAGCAGTTCTTC. Residues: CASSWGLPLNEQFF.

The J gene is TRBJ1-1, the V gene TRBV7-2; the match to TRBD1 covers 9 bases. The CDR3 totals 15 residues. Germline loops: CDR1 SGHTA, CDR2 FQGNSA. J gave up 0 bases and V 5 bases, and 4 bases lay outside the gene matches. The CDR3 loop reads CASSLTGGLNTEAFF. DNA of the CDR3: TGTGCCAGCAGCCTAACAGGGGGCCTGAACACTGAAGCTTTCTTT.

The genes are TRBV5-1 and TRBJ1-4; the D is unclear. Trimming cost V 0 bases and J 8 bases, with 23 bases left between them. This CDR3 is built from 18 residues. CDR1 and CDR2 from the germline V gene are SGHRS and YFSETQ. The CDR3 bases are TGCGCCAGCAGCTTGGGGGAGGGCAACGGGATTCTGGAAGAAAAACTGTTTTTT. Protein: CASSLGEGNGILEEKLFF.

This chain joins TRBV4-3 and TRBJ2-1, with 7 bases fitting TRBD1. V lost 5 bases and J lost 2; bases outside the gene matches: 6. Germline CDR1 is LGHNA and CDR2 is YSLEER. This CDR3 comprises 15 residues. In DNA form, the CDR3 reads TGCGCCAGCAGCGCTCAGACAGGGCCCTACAATGAGCAGTTCTTC. Translation gives CASSAQTGPYNEQFF.

The chain has TRBV18 and TRBJ1-5; no firm D call. V was shortened by 6 bases and J by 5 bases, with 11 bases between the two germline ends. Germline CDR1 reads KGHSH; CDR2 reads LQKENI. This CDR3 contains 13 residues. CDR3 nucleotides: TGTGCCAGCTCCTTCGGAGAAGATCAGCCCCAGCATTTT. Translation gives CASSFGEDQPQHF.

This chain uses TRBV5-1 with TRBJ2-2, with 9 positions matching TRBD1. The CDR3 contains 15 residues. CDR1 is SGHRS, CDR2 YFSETQ, per germline. V lost 3 bases and J lost 5; bases outside the gene matches: 5. As DNA, the CDR3 is TGCGCCAGCAGCTGGGGACAGGGTGGAACCGGGGAGCTGTTTTTT. Translation gives CASSWGQGGTGELFF.

The V call is TRBV28, the J call TRBJ1-1; unclear D gene. Germline CDR1 reads MDHEN; CDR2 reads SYDVKM. Trimming took off 6 bases at V and 4 bases at J, with 9 bases between the two ends. This CDR3 region has 12 residues. This CDR3 reads CASSPFGTEAFF. DNA of the CDR3: TGTGCCAGCAGCCCATTCGGCACTGAAGCTTTCTTT.

This chain links TRBV28 with TRBJ2-5, with TRBD1 as a possible D gene (5 bases). The CDR3 contains 15 residues. V lost 4 bases to trimming and J lost 1 base, with 13 bases between them. Germline CDR1 is MDHEN and CDR2 is SYDVKM. The CDR3 DNA reads as TGTGCCAGCAGTTCACCTAGGCAGGGCCAAGAGACCCAGTACTTC. It yields the protein CASSSPRQGQETQYF.

V usage is TRBV12-5 and J usage is TRBJ2-2; 11 bases map to TRBD2. V was pared by 0 bases and J by 4 bases, with 4 bases of the junction left unmatched. The CDR3 sequence is 17 residues long. Germline V lookup: CDR1 LGHNT, CDR2 FRNRAP. The CDR3 region is CASGLVLAGVITGELFF. CDR3 nucleotides: TGTGCTAGTGGTTTGGTACTAGCGGGAGTAATCACCGGGGAGCTGTTTTTT.

This clone was found a few times. The chain recombines TRBV4-3 with TRBJ2-1, with 9 bases identical to TRBD2. Germline values: CDR1 LGHNA, CDR2 YSLEER. The trim removed 4 bases at V and 6 bases at J, leaving 13 bases unmatched. The CDR3 contains 17 residues. The CDR3 protein is CASSLVLAGAQGNEQFF. CDR3 nucleotides: TGCGCCAGCAGCCTTGTTTTAGCGGGAGCCCAGGGCAATGAGCAGTTCTTC.